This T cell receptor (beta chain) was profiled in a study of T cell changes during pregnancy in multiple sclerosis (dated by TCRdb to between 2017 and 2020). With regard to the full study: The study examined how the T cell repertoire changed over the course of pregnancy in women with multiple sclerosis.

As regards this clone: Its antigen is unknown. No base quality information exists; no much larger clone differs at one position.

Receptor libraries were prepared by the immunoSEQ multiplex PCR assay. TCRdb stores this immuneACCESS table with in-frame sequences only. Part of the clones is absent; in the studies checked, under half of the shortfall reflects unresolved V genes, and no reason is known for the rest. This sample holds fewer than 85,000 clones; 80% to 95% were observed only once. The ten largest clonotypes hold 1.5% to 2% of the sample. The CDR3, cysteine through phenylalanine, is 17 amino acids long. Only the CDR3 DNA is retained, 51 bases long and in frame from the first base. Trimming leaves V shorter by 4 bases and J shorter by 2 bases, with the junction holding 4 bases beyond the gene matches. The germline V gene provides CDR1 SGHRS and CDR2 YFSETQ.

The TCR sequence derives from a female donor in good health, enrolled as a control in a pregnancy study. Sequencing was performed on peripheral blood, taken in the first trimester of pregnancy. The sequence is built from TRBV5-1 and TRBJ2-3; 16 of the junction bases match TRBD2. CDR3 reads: CASSQGLAGGTTDTQYF. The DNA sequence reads TGCGCCAGCAGCCAGGGACTAGCGGGAGGGACCACAGATACGCAGTATTTT.